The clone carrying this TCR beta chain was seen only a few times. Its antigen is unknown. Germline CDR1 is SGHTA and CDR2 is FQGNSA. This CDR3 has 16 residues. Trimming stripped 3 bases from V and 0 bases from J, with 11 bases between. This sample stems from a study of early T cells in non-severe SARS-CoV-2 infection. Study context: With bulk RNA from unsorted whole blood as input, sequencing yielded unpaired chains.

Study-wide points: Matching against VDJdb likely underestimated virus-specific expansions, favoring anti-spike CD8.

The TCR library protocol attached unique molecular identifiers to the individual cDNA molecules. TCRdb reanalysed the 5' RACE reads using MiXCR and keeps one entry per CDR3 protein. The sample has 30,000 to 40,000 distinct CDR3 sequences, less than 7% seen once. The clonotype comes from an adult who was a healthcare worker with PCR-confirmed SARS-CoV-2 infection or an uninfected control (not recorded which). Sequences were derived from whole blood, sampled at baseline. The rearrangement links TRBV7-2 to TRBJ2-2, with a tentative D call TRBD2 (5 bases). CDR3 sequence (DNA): TGTGCCAGCAGCTTGGCAGCGGTCGCGAACACCGGGGAGCTGTTTTTT. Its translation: CASSLAAVANTGELFF. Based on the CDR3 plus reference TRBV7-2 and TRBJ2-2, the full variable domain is GAGVSQSPSNKVTEKGKDVELRCDPISGHTALYWYRQSLGQGLEFLIYFQGNSAPDKSGLPSDRFSAERTGGSVSTLTIQRTQQEDSAVYLCASSLAAVANTGELFFGEGSRLTVL.